This is a list of T cell receptor beta chains from one sample in a study of human T cells and chemical hapten exposure. One entry per CDR3 protein, called by TCRdb with MiXCR from the RACE reads. The table has 110,000 or so distinct CDR3 sequences, roughly 9% seen once. The material was whole blood, obtained in connection with sensitization to the hapten diphenylcyclopropenone (DPC). The source of these receptors is a woman aged 40 to 49 with alopecia areata. Some clones in this sample may be carry-over from other donors' samples. Both conserved end residues are part of each CDR3. The D gene is left open where the match is weak. Expanded clones are given a class, and other clones once, few, many or no size at all.

size	V	D	J	DNA	CDR3
.	TRBV5-1	.	TRBJ2-1	TGCGCCAGCAGCTTGGCCTTTGAGGGGCTATGGAACAATGAGCAGTTCTTC	CASSLAFEGLWNNEQFF
few	TRBV7-9	.	TRBJ2-2	TGTGCCAGCAGCCGAGACACCTCGAACACCGGGGAGCTGTTTTTT	CASSRDTSNTGELFF
many	TRBV29-1	.	TRBJ1-1	TGCAGCGTTGCCAGCTTGGAGGGAACTGAAGCTTTCTTT	CSVASLEGTEAFF
.	TRBV20-1	.	TRBJ1-5	TGCAGTGCTAATAAAGCAGGGCCGACAGGCAGCAATCAGCCCCAGCATTTT	CSANKAGPTGSNQPQHF
few	TRBV2	TRBD1	TRBJ2-7	TGTCGACAGGGGGACACCACCTACGAGCAGTACTTC	CRQGDTTYEQYF
.	TRBV12-3/TRBV12-4	.	TRBJ2-1	TGTGCCAGCAGTTTGCAGTCCGGCTCCTACAATGAGCAGTTCTTC	CASSLQSGSYNEQFF
many	TRBV3-1	TRBD1	TRBJ1-1	TGTGCCAGCAGCCAAGGGGACAGATACACTGAAGCTTTCTTT	CASSQGDRYTEAFF
few	TRBV25-1	.	TRBJ1-6	TGTGCCAGCAGTGGCGGGACTACTTCACCCCTCCACTTT	CASSGGTTSPLHF
.	TRBV9	.	TRBJ1-1	TGTGCCAGCAGCGTAGATCCGGGTCCTGACACTGAAGCTTTCTTT	CASSVDPGPDTEAFF
few	TRBV7-8	.	TRBJ2-2	TGTGCCATTTTAGGGGGTACCGGGGAGCTGTTTTTT	CAILGGTGELFF
.	TRBV20-1	TRBD2	TRBJ2-7	TGCAGTGCTAGGGTTAGCGGGGACTACTACGAGCAGTACTTC	CSARVSGDYYEQYF
many	TRBV6-5	.	TRBJ2-2	TGTGCCAGCAGTTACTTTTACGTGAGGGACATCAGGAACACCGGGGAGCTGTTTTTT	CASSYFYVRDIRNTGELFF
many	TRBV11-2	TRBD1	TRBJ1-2	TGTGCCAGCAGCCCGAGGACAGGGTTGGATGGCTACACCTTC	CASSPRTGLDGYTF
many	TRBV28	.	TRBJ2-5	TGTGCCAGCAGCCCTAACCCATGGGGGGGCCGGTGGGAAGAGACCCAGTACTTC	CASSPNPWGGRWEETQYF
few	TRBV2	TRBD2	TRBJ2-1	TGTGCCAGCCGATGGACTAGCGGGCCCCCTGAGCAGTTCTTC	CASRWTSGPPEQFF
.	TRBV7-2	.	TRBJ1-4	TGTGCCAGCAGCGTTCGGCGAGGGGAAAAACTGTTTTTT	CASSVRRGEKLFF
.	TRBV10-3	TRBD2	TRBJ2-5	TGTGCCATCAGTGAGGAGCGGGGCCAAGAGACCCAGTACTTC	CAISEERGQETQYF
few	TRBV12-3/TRBV12-4	.	TRBJ1-3	TGTGCCAGCAGTTTCGGGGTAATTTCGGGAAACACCATATATTTT	CASSFGVISGNTIYF
many	TRBV6-5	TRBD1	TRBJ1-5	TGTGCCAGCAGTCCGGACAGGCGAAGTCAGCCCCAGCATTTT	CASSPDRRSQPQHF
few	TRBV18	.	TRBJ2-1	TGTGCCAGCTCACCACTGCCGGGGGAGCAGTTCTTC	CASSPLPGEQFF
.	TRBV19	.	TRBJ2-1	TGTGCCAGTAGATCCCTTACCTCAGGGGACTACAATGAGCAGTTCTTC	CASRSLTSGDYNEQFF
.	TRBV7-2	.	TRBJ1-3	TGTGCCAGCAGCTTAGGAGGGGGGTTCTCTGGAAACACCATATATTTT	CASSLGGGFSGNTIYF
many	TRBV6-5	TRBD2	TRBJ2-5	TGTGCCAGCAGCCACCTGACTAGCGGGGACCGAACCCAGTACTTC	CASSHLTSGDRTQYF
.	TRBV6-2/TRBV6-3	TRBD2	TRBJ2-1	TGTGCCAGCAGTTACTCGGGCGGGGGGAGCTATGAGCAGTTCTTC	CASSYSGGGSYEQFF
few	TRBV29-1	.	TRBJ1-4	TGCAGCGTGGAGGATGGGGAAAAACTGTTTTTT	CSVEDGEKLFF
few	TRBV20-1	.	TRBJ1-5	TGCAGTGCAAGGGGAAGTAGTCAGCCCCAGCATTTT	CSARGSSQPQHF
.	TRBV7-6	.	TRBJ2-7	TGTGCCAGCAGCTCGGCCGACAAGTTTAACTACGAGCAGTACTTC	CASSSADKFNYEQYF
.	TRBV7-9	.	TRBJ2-1	TGTGCCACCAAAAAGGGACAAATCTCCTACAATGAGCAGTTCTTC	CATKKGQISYNEQFF
.	TRBV4-2	TRBD1	TRBJ1-2	TGTGCCAGCAGCCAAGGGCAGGGACAGGTCTATGGCTACACCTTC	CASSQGQGQVYGYTF
.	TRBV24-1	TRBD1	TRBJ2-2	TGTGCCACCAGTGATCACCCTCGACAGGGGAGGACCGGGGAGCTGTTTTTT	CATSDHPRQGRTGELFF
many	TRBV6-4	.	TRBJ2-7	TGTGCCAGCAGTGCACTCTTAAAGGGCGCTCCCGACTGCGAGCAGTACTTC	CASSALLKGAPDCEQYF
.	TRBV3-1	.	TRBJ2-1	TGTGCCAGCAGCCGCGGACTATTCTTTGGAGTAGAGCAGTTCTTC	CASSRGLFFGVEQFF
few	TRBV29-1	.	TRBJ1-4	TGCAGCGTCTCAGATGAAAAACTGTTTTTT	CSVSDEKLFF
many	TRBV9	.	TRBJ2-7	TGTGCCAGCAGCGTAGCTATGACTACCTACGAGCAGTACTTC	CASSVAMTTYEQYF
.	TRBV27	TRBD1	TRBJ2-2	TGTGCCAGCTGGTCCCGGGACAGGGGGATATCCGGGGAGCTGTTTTTT	CASWSRDRGISGELFF
few	TRBV18	.	TRBJ1-5	TGTGCCAGCTCTGAGGCAGTCAATCAGCCCCAGCATTTT	CASSEAVNQPQHF
few	TRBV12-3/TRBV12-4	TRBD2	TRBJ2-7	TGTGCCAGCAGCCCGATGGGGCTAGCGGGGGTCTACGAGCAGTACTTC	CASSPMGLAGVYEQYF
many	TRBV29-1	TRBD1	TRBJ2-7	TGCAGCGTTGGAGGGACAGGGGTCTCCTACGAGCAGTACTTC	CSVGGTGVSYEQYF
.	TRBV11-3	.	TRBJ2-2	TGTGCCAGCAGCTGGAGAGACACCGGGGAGCTGTTTTTT	CASSWRDTGELFF
many	TRBV10-3	.	TRBJ2-7	TGTGCCATCAGCCACGAAGACGGAGATTCCTACGAGCAGTACTTC	CAISHEDGDSYEQYF
.	TRBV7-9	.	TRBJ1-4	TGTGCCAGCAGCTTAAGAAACAGCCCGAATGAAAAACTGTTTTTT	CASSLRNSPNEKLFF
.	TRBV6-6	.	TRBJ2-5	TGTGCCAGCAGTTACTCGTGGGAGACCCAGTACTTC	CASSYSWETQYF
.	TRBV7-6	.	TRBJ2-2	TGTGCCAGCAGCTTGCCTTCAGGTGGCACCGGGGAGCTGTTTTTT	CASSLPSGGTGELFF
few	TRBV19	.	TRBJ1-5	TGTGCCAGTAGTATGGCGGCAGATTCACTTTATAGCAATCAGCCCCAGCATTTT	CASSMAADSLYSNQPQHF
many	TRBV29-1	.	TRBJ1-1	TGCAGCGCCGCCCGAGGGGGAAACACTGAAGCTTTCTTT	CSAARGGNTEAFF
.	TRBV29-1	.	TRBJ1-3	TGCGGAACGAGAGGGGGCTCTGGAAACACCATATATTTT	CGTRGGSGNTIYF
.	TRBV6-2/TRBV6-3	.	TRBJ1-1	TGTGCCAGCAGACGATCGGGCGGAGGCACTGAAGCTTTCTTT	CASRRSGGGTEAFF
.	TRBV5-1	TRBD1	TRBJ2-2	TGCGCCAGCAGCCCGAGGACAGGGGGCTTTTCCACCGGGGAGCTGTTTTTT	CASSPRTGGFSTGELFF
.	TRBV5-4	.	TRBJ2-1	TGTGCCAGCAGCTTCCCTACAGAGAACAATGAGCAGTTCTTC	CASSFPTENNEQFF
many	TRBV28	.	TRBJ2-2	TGTGCCAGCAGTTTAGCCGGCCTATCCGGGGAGCTGTTTTTT	CASSLAGLSGELFF
few	TRBV5-1	.	TRBJ2-5	TGCGCCAGCAGCCAAGGGACGGTCGGCGAGGAGACCCAGTACTTC	CASSQGTVGEETQYF
.	TRBV29-1	.	TRBJ2-1	TGCAGCGTTGAAGGGGGCAGTGAGCAGTTCTTC	CSVEGGSEQFF
.	TRBV5-6	.	TRBJ2-7	TGTGCCAGCAGCTTGGCTGTTAACTCCTACGAGCAGTACTTC	CASSLAVNSYEQYF
few	TRBV6-5	TRBD1	TRBJ2-7	TGTGCCAGTCGGAGGACAGGGAGCTCCTACGAGCAGTACTTC	CASRRTGSSYEQYF